Below are 27 T cell receptor beta chains sequenced from a single sample in a study of human T cells and chemical hapten exposure. The time point denotes: patch test 3, about 24 weeks after DPC sensitization. Treatment of the sample: therapeutic diphenylcyclopropenone sensitization with weekly scalp DPC. TCRdb re-called the RACE reads with MiXCR, one entry per CDR3 protein. Among some 91,000 distinct CDR3 sequences listed, 25% to 35% were seen once. The sequenced sample was whole blood, obtained in connection with sensitization to the hapten diphenylcyclopropenone (DPC). Every receptor here comes from a man aged 40-49 years with alopecia areata. Some clones in this sample may be carry-over from other donors' samples.

This clonotype has a handful of counts. This chain joins TRBV27 and TRBJ2-1; perhaps TRBD2 as D (5 bases). V lost 2 bases and J 4 bases, leaving 12 bases between the germline ends. CDR1 MNHEY and CDR2 SMNVEV come from the germline V gene (reference sequence). This CDR3 is 15 amino acids long. This CDR3 is CASSLQRIPYNEQFF. CDR3 in DNA: TGTGCCAGCAGTTTACAGCGGATACCTTACAATGAGCAGTTCTTC.

CDR3 in DNA: TGTGCCAGCAGTTTGTCCCGGGGTGAGCAGTTCTTC. The encoded protein is CASSLSRGEQFF. The V call is TRBV6-2 or TRBV6-3, the J call TRBJ2-1; D is possibly TRBD2 (5 bases). CDR1 MNHEY and CDR2 SVGEGT come from the germline V gene. There are 12 residues in the CDR3. Deletions cut 4 bases from V and 9 bases from J, with 10 bases between.

The rearrangement uses TRBV25-1 and TRBJ2-7; 9 nucleotides line up with TRBD1. This CDR3 contains 15 residues. V lost 2 bases and J lost 4; bases outside the gene matches: 6. Per germline, CDR1 MGHDK and CDR2 SYGVNS. The CDR3 sequence: CASSETGQGFYEQYF. The CDR3 DNA follows: TGTGCCAGCAGTGAAACGGGACAGGGTTTTTACGAGCAGTACTTC.

The genes are TRBV5-1 and TRBJ1-1, with D uncertain. This CDR3 region has 14 residues. Germline V CDR1 and CDR2: SGHRS, YFSETQ. The germline V and J ends were trimmed by 1 base and 3 bases, with 10 bases remaining between them. The CDR3 protein is CASSLPGQHTEAFF. CDR3 nucleotides: TGCGCCAGCAGCTTGCCTGGGCAGCACACTGAAGCTTTCTTT.

This clonotype appeared once. V and J are TRBV6-2 or TRBV6-3 and TRBJ2-2; 8 bases fit TRBD1. CDR1 is MNHEY, CDR2 SVGEGT, per germline. The ends lost 6 bases at V and 5 bases at J; junction bases unmatched: 11. The CDR3 loop spans 16 amino acids. In nucleotides, the CDR3 is TGTGCCAGCAGGGGCTCGGGACAGGTTTTGACCGGGGAGCTGTTTTTT. Protein product: CASRGSGQVLTGELFF.

The rearrangement links TRBV4-2 to TRBJ2-6, with 7 bases matching TRBD1. With V trimmed by 4 bases and J by 0 bases, 9 bases remained unmatched. The CDR3 length is 18 residues. Germline V CDR1 and CDR2: LGHNA, YNFKEQ. Here the CDR3 DNA reads TGTGCCAGCAGCCCGGGGACAGAAGATTCCTCTGGGGCCAACGTCCTGACTTTC. Translated: CASSPGTEDSSGANVLTF.

This clonotype was counted a few times. This rearrangement joins TRBV20-1 to TRBJ1-4; no reliable D call. Per germline, CDR1 DFQATT and CDR2 SNEGSKA (reference sequence). The CDR3 length is 16 residues. V lost 0 bases and J 6 bases, leaving 17 bases between the germline ends. Here the CDR3 DNA reads TGCAGTGCTAGAGATGGGCTTAAAGGGCAGGATGAAAAACTGTTTTTT. Its protein is CSARDGLKGQDEKLFF.

This chain joins TRBV7-2 and TRBJ2-3, with D tentatively TRBD1 or TRBD2 (7 bases each). Trimming stripped 5 bases from V and 0 bases from J, with 18 bases between. The CDR3 extends over 17 amino acids. Germline values: CDR1 SGHTA, CDR2 FQGNSA. The CDR3: CASSRGTAGSSTDTQYF. DNA for the CDR3: TGTGCCAGCAGCCGCGGGACAGCGGGATCCAGCACAGATACGCAGTATTTT.

This clonotype was observed a few times. The chain recombines TRBV5-1 with TRBJ1-4; D possibly corresponds to TRBD1 (5 bases). From germline, CDR1 is SGHRS and CDR2 YFSETQ. The CDR3 is 15 amino acids. With 4 bases removed from V and 3 bases from J, the gap between germline ends came to 13 bases. The CDR3 loop reads CASSPGGFANEKLFF. CDR3 bases: TGCGCCAGCAGCCCTGGGGGGTTTGCTAATGAAAAACTGTTTTTT.

This clonotype has only a few counts. This sequence joins TRBV11-2 and TRBJ2-7; 7 bases match TRBD1. The CDR3 is 15 residues long. After removal of 5 bases from V and 0 bases from J, the junction contained 7 bases not matched to a gene. Looked up from germline, CDR1 is SGHAT and CDR2 is FQNNGV. CDR3 DNA sequence: TGTGCCAGCAGCCCGAGGACAGGATTCTCCTACGAGCAGTACTTC. Encoded protein: CASSPRTGFSYEQYF.

This clonotype came up many times. The chain recombines TRBV5-1 with TRBJ2-1, with D tentatively TRBD2 (6 bases). Trimming pared 1 base from V and 7 bases from J, leaving 18 bases between. The germline gives CDR1 SGHRS, CDR2 YFSETQ. The CDR3 spans 16 residues. CDR3 DNA: TGCGCCAGCAGCTTGTCCGGGACTGGGTACGGAAATGAGCAGTTCTTC. Translated, it gives CASSLSGTGYGNEQFF.

This clonotype showed up just a few times. The rearrangement links TRBV7-9 to TRBJ2-3; no firm D call. This CDR3 comprises 13 residues. Germline CDR1 SEHNR, CDR2 FQNEAQ (reference sequence). V was shortened by 7 bases and J by 6 bases, with 14 bases between the two germline ends. CDR3 sequence (DNA): TGTGCCAGCAACGGAGCCGGAATGGATACGCAGTATTTT. This encodes CASNGAGMDTQYF. Combining the CDR3 with reference TRBV7-9 and TRBJ2-3 gives the whole variable domain DTGVSQNPRHKITKRGQNVTFRCDPISEHNRLYWYRQTLGQGPEFLTYFQNEAQLEKSRLLSDRFSAERPKGSFSTLEIQRTEQGDSAMYLCASNGAGMDTQYFGPGTRLTVL.

The rearrangement links TRBV5-4 to TRBJ2-3, with TRBD1 matching 7 bases. Germline CDR1 SGHNT, CDR2 YYREEE (reference sequence). The CDR3 runs to 13 residues. V was clipped by 3 bases and J by 4 bases; unmatched bases: 2. This chain's CDR3 is CASSYRGPDTQYF. The DNA of the CDR3 is TGTGCCAGCAGCTACAGGGGACCAGATACGCAGTATTTT.

The V call is TRBV15, the J call TRBJ1-5; tentatively, D is TRBD1 (5 bases). Trimming pared 5 bases from V and 2 bases from J, leaving 10 bases between. The V gene's germline CDR1 is LNHNV and CDR2 YYDKDF (reference sequence). The CDR3 loop spans 14 amino acids. CDR3 protein: CATSEGGGNQPQHF. CDR3 in DNA: TGTGCCACCAGCGAAGGAGGGGGCAATCAGCCCCAGCATTTT. The full variable domain, rest sourced from reference TRBV15 and TRBJ1-5, is DAMVIQNPRYQVTQFGKPVTLSCSQTLNHNVMYWYQQKSSQAPKLLFHYYDKDFNNEADTPDNFQSRRPNTSFCFLDIRSPGLGDTAMYLCATSEGGGNQPQHFGDGTRLSIL.

This clonotype has just a few counts. The V and J genes are TRBV29-1 and TRBJ2-3; D might be TRBD1 or TRBD2, each matching 5 bases. The germline V and J ends were trimmed by 8 bases and 1 base, with 16 bases remaining between them. Germline V CDR1 and CDR2: SQVTM, ANQGSEA. The CDR3 sequence is 14 residues long. In nucleotides, the CDR3 is TGCAGCTCCGAACGGGGCAGGGGCACAGATACGCAGTATTTT. Translated, it gives CSSERGRGTDTQYF.

This clonotype was seen a handful of times. This chain links TRBV4-3 with TRBJ2-7, with D possibly being TRBD2 (6 bases). This CDR3 comprises 15 residues. The germline V gene encodes CDR1 LGHNA and CDR2 YSLEER. V was cut by 1 base and J by 0 bases, with 10 bases left in between. DNA of the CDR3: TGCGCCAGCAGCCAAGCCCCGGGGGACTCCTACGAGCAGTACTTC. This gives the protein CASSQAPGDSYEQYF.

This clonotype was seen more than once but under ten times. The chain combines TRBV7-2 with TRBJ1-1; possibly TRBD1 for D (5 bases). Between the trimmed V and J ends, which lost 0 bases and 11 bases, there was a span of 13 bases. This CDR3 region has 13 residues. Looked up from germline, CDR1 is SGHTA and CDR2 is FQGNSA. CDR3 sequence: CASSLAVGARAFF. CDR3 sequence (DNA): TGTGCCAGCAGCTTAGCCGTCGGGGCGCGGGCTTTCTTT.

This chain uses TRBV27 with TRBJ2-3; D might be TRBD1 (6 bases). Germline CDR1 and CDR2: MNHEY and SMNVEV (reference sequence). The CDR3 has 15 residues. Trimming pared 8 bases from V and 1 base from J, leaving 16 bases between. The CDR3 reads CASADPAGGTDTQYF. CDR3 DNA: TGTGCCAGCGCCGACCCCGCAGGGGGCACAGATACGCAGTATTTT.

J is TRBJ2-5 and V is TRBV27; TRBD2 aligns across 8 bases. This CDR3 spans 15 amino acids. After removal of 6 bases from V and 4 bases from J, the junction contained 10 bases not matched to a gene. In germline, CDR1 is MNHEY, CDR2 SMNVEV (reference sequence). The CDR3 nucleotides read TGTGCCAGCAGCCCGCACGCGGGAGGTGGAGAGACCCAGTACTTC. Protein: CASSPHAGGGETQYF.

This chain links TRBV28 with TRBJ2-7, with D perhaps TRBD1 (5 bases). V was trimmed by 7 bases and J by 0 bases, leaving 16 bases between them. The CDR3 consists of 15 residues. Germline V gene sequence: CDR1 MDHEN, CDR2 SYDVKM. The CDR3 sequence: CASNSRQRLSYEQYF. CDR3 sequence (DNA): TGTGCCAGCAACTCAAGACAGCGCCTCTCCTACGAGCAGTACTTC.

This clonotype was found a few times. The chain carries TRBV5-1 and TRBJ2-6; TRBD1 is a possible D gene (5 bases). Germline-derived CDR1 and CDR2 are SGHRS and YFSETQ. Trimming pared 3 bases from V and 2 bases from J, leaving 15 bases between. The CDR3 loop spans 17 amino acids. The CDR3 here is CASSSYLAGTGANVLTF. DNA for the CDR3: TGCGCCAGCAGCTCCTACCTGGCAGGGACTGGGGCCAACGTCCTGACTTTC.

The chain joins TRBV20-1 to TRBJ2-4; 8 bases align to TRBD1. After removal of 6 bases from V and 4 bases from J, the junction contained 5 bases not matched to a gene. Looked up from germline, CDR1 is DFQATT and CDR2 is SNEGSKA (reference sequence). The CDR3 spans 13 residues. The chain's CDR3 is CSAPGTGKNIQYF. Written as DNA, the CDR3 is TGCAGTGCCCCAGGGACAGGAAAAAACATTCAGTACTTC.

This clonotype was picked up a small number of times. The chain links TRBV28 to TRBJ1-3; D is ambiguous. CDR3 length: 12 amino acids. Germline CDR1 is MDHEN and CDR2 is SYDVKM. V dropped 7 bases and J dropped 0 bases, with 4 bases sitting between them. As DNA, the CDR3 is TGTGCCAGCACCTCCTCTGGAAACACCATATATTTT. It codes for CASTSSGNTIYF. Together with reference TRBV28 and TRBJ1-3, the CDR3 gives the full variable domain: DVKVTQSSRYLVKRTGEKVFLECVQDMDHENMFWYRQDPGLGLRLIYFSYDVKMKEKGDIPEGYSVSREKKERFSLILESASTNQTSMYLCASTSSGNTIYFGEGSWLTVV.

This clonotype was detected only a few times. This chain uses TRBV4-3 with TRBJ2-7; D gene unclear. Trimming pared 0 bases from V and 6 bases from J, leaving 15 bases between. Per germline, CDR1 LGHNA and CDR2 YSLEER. The CDR3 is 15 amino acids. CDR3 in amino acids: CASSQDRESYREQYF. The CDR3 DNA follows: TGCGCCAGCAGCCAAGATCGTGAGTCCTACCGCGAGCAGTACTTC.

This clonotype was counted many times. The chain uses TRBV7-9 and TRBJ2-3; no clear D gene. Deletions cut 0 bases from V and 4 bases from J, with 2 bases between. Germline V gene lookup returns CDR1 SEHNR and CDR2 FQNEAQ (reference sequence). There are 12 residues in the CDR3. CDR3 in amino acids: CASSLASDTQYF. DNA for the CDR3: TGTGCCAGCAGCTTAGCTTCAGATACGCAGTATTTT.

This chain connects TRBV10-2 to TRBJ2-5; D gene uncertain. The germline V gene has CDR1 WSHSY and CDR2 SAAADI. This CDR3 region has 13 residues. The V and J ends lost 2 bases and 1 base respectively, with 5 bases between them. CDR3 residues: CASSELVQETQYF. The CDR3 DNA sequence: TGCGCCAGCAGTGAGCTGGTCCAAGAGACCCAGTACTTC.

This clonotype came up a few times. The J gene is TRBJ2-1, the V gene TRBV12-3 or TRBV12-4; 7 bases match TRBD2. This CDR3 has 14 residues. V was clipped by 3 bases and J by 3 bases; unmatched bases: 2. DNA of the CDR3: TGTGCCAGCAGTTTGTCGGGGGGCTACAATGAGCAGTTCTTC. Protein product: CASSLSGGYNEQFF.